This T cell receptor beta chain comes out of a study of blood T cell repertoires in COVID-19. Here immunoSEQ multiplex PCR was the method, and the copy in TCRdb shows in-frame clones only, minus some. The sample records 150,000 to 200,000 clones, roughly 83% being singletons. The CDR3 consists of 14 residues. V lost 5 bases and J lost 7, with 17 bases in between. CDR1 is LNHDA and CDR2 is SQIVND in the germline V gene (reference sequence). Specimen: peripheral blood. This TCR derives from a human donor in a cohort sampled during active COVID-19. This sequence joins TRBV19 and TRBJ1-2; D not certain. CDR3 residues: CASSWRELSGGYTF. CDR3 DNA sequence: TGTGCCAGTAGTTGGCGGGAATTAAGTGGTGGCTACACCTTC. Filled out from reference TRBV19 and TRBJ1-2, the complete variable domain reads DGGITQSPKYLFRKEGQNVTLSCEQNLNHDAMYWYRQDPGQGLRLIYYSQIVNDFQKGDIAEGYSVSREKKESFPLTVTSAQKNPTAFYLCASSWRELSGGYTFGSGTRLTVV.